This T cell receptor (beta chain) was recovered during a study of blood T cell repertoires in COVID-19 (dated by TCRdb to the early 2020s). General notes on the study: Collaborator samples came from the United States, Italy and Spain and covered acute and convalescent phases of COVID-19. Sample metadata almost always included a de-identified subject ID, COVID-19 status, age in years and sex. The material from the prospective study consisted of cDNA or gDNA derived from T cells, B-cell-depleted T cells, or PBMCs. HLA class I and class II types, where available, came from metadata supplied by the sample provider rather than from assay-based typing. The samples were drawn from two sources: the first 160 participants of the ongoing ImmuneRACE study, and approximately 1,300 subjects contributed by 6 global collaborators. Subjects who had been exposed to COVID-19, were actively infected with it, or had recovered from it provided the deeply sampled blood TCRbeta repertoires that made up the dataset. The repertoires were released in a freely available public database meant as a resource for research on the immune response to SARS-CoV-2.

Results and caveats for the whole study, not just this receptor: How much clinical and demographic metadata was included differed by source and by participant, and the metadata was provided uncurated.

The immunoSEQ Assay, a bias-controlled multiplex PCR, was used to amplify TCRbeta CDR3 regions from genomic DNA. Per the original workflow: Within the assay, amplification of reference gene primers was used to estimate how many nucleated cells each sample contained. To quantify the absolute abundance of each unique TCRbeta CDR3 rearrangement, sequence reads were collapsed and filtered. For each sample, productive Simpson clonality was calculated as the square root of Simpson's diversity index across productive rearrangements. The table was pulled from immuneACCESS by TCRdb, which kept in-frame rearrangements only. Such tables lose some clones; where checked, under half of the loss comes from unresolved V genes, and the rest has no known cause. That table is the source of V, J and clone size, and D and trimming were worked out from the DNA. Counted in this sample were approximately 150,000 clones; more than 75% of them appeared once. The top ten constitute 1.1% of the sample.

Whole blood was collected in K2EDTA tubes by collaborating institutions according to the institutions' own protocols. For TCRbeta analysis, collaborator samples were shipped as frozen whole blood, as isolated PBMCs, or as DNA extracted from either sample type. CDR1 is given as SQVTM and CDR2 as ANQGSEA, both from the germline V gene. The CDR3 runs 12 residues from the cysteine to the phenylalanine. CDR3 DNA only is kept here, 36 bases in frame from base 1. V is cut by 7 bases and J by 4 bases, and the space between the germline ends is 12 bases. On this clone: Its antigen is still unknown. The input lacks base qualities; no much larger clone sits a single base away.

The chain is made from TRBV29-1 and TRBJ2-3; the D region possibly corresponds to TRBD1 (5 bases align). Specimen: peripheral blood. This sequence originates from a man aged 35 to 55 with acute or convalescent COVID-19. CDR3 region: CSAARGADTQYF. The DNA reads TGCAGCGCCGCTAGGGGTGCAGATACGCAGTATTTT.